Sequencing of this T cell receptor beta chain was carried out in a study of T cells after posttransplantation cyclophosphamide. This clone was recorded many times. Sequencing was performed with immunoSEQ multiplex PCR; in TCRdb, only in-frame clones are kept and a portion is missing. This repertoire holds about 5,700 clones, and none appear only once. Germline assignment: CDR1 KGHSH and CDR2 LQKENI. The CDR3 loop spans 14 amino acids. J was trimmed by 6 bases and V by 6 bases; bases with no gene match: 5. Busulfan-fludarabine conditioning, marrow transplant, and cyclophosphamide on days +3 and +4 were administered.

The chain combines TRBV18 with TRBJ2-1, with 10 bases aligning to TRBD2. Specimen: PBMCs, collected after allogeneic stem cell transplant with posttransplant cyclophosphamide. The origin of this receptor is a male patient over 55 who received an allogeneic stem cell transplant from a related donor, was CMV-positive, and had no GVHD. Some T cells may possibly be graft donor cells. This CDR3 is CASSNQRGGNEQFF. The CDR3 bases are TGTGCCAGCTCTAATCAGCGGGGGGGCAATGAGCAGTTCTTC. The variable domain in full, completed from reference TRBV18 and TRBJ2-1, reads NAGVMQNPRHLVRRRGQEARLRCSPMKGHSHVYWYRQLPEEGLKFMVYLQKENIIDESGMPKERFSAEFPKEGPSILRIQQVVRGDSAAYFCASSNQRGGNEQFFGPGTRLTVL.